A selection of T cell receptor beta chains follows, all from one sample in a study of T cell responses to AZD1222 COVID-19 vaccine. Here immunoSEQ multiplex PCR was the method, and the copy in TCRdb shows in-frame clones only, minus some. Of under 110,000 clones in the sample, about nine tenths were seen once. Sample: peripheral blood, taken on day 0 of AZD1222 vaccination. These receptors came from an adult in good health. Both conserved end residues are part of each CDR3. The D gene is left open where the match is weak. Some rows have no size entry. The others give once, few or many, or a class for an expanded clone.

NA	TRBJ2-7	TRBV2	TRBD1	TGTGCCAGCAGGAGGACAGGGGCCGCGTCCGAGCAGTACTTC	CASRRTGAASEQYF
once	TRBJ1-1	TRBV27	NA	TGTGCCAGCAGTTTATCGATGATAAGACGAGGTGGGGTGAACACTGAAGCTTTCTTT	CASSLSMIRRGGVNTEAFF
few	TRBJ2-1	TRBV4-2	NA	TGTGCCAGCAGCCAAGATCGGCTTGGAGCATACAATGAGCAGTTCTTC	CASSQDRLGAYNEQFF
NA	TRBJ1-6	TRBV16	TRBD1	TGTGCCAGCAGCCAAAGGGACAGGGCTTCACCCCTCCACTTT	CASSQRDRASPLHF
once	TRBJ1-3	TRBV5-1	TRBD1	TGCGCCAGCAGCTTGGGACAGGGGAACGGAAACACCATATATTTT	CASSLGQGNGNTIYF
NA	TRBJ1-3	TRBV29-1	NA	TGCAGCGTTTCCACGAGCTCTGGAAACACCATATATTTT	CSVSTSSGNTIYF
few	TRBJ1-5	TRBV19	NA	TGTGCCAGTAGACAGGGCAATCAGCCCCAGCATTTT	CASRQGNQPQHF
NA	TRBJ1-6	TRBV6-5	NA	TGTGCCAGCCCTGGGGCAGGAATTGAGGGGGCACCCCTCCACTTT	CASPGAGIEGAPLHF
few	TRBJ1-5	TRBV2	NA	TGTGCCAGCAGTGAACGGCAGAGCTTTCAGCCCCAGCATTTT	CASSERQSFQPQHF
NA	TRBJ2-7	TRBV25-1	NA	TGTGCCAGCAGCCTAGGGCGTTTTGGGGAGCAGTACTTC	CASSLGRFGEQYF
NA	TRBJ2-5	TRBV6-6	NA	TGTGCCAGCAGTTACCGGGGAGAGACCCAGTACTTC	CASSYRGETQYF
NA	TRBJ1-1	TRBV3-1/TRBV3-2	NA	TGTGCCAGCAGCCAAGGTTTAATGAACACTGAAGCTTTCTTT	CASSQGLMNTEAFF
once	TRBJ2-2	TRBV5-1	NA	TGCGCCAGCAGCTTGGATGGGAACACCGGGGAGCTGTTTTTT	CASSLDGNTGELFF
NA	TRBJ2-1	TRBV9	NA	TGTGCCAGCACCCGGGACCTCCCGGATGAGCAGTTCTTC	CASTRDLPDEQFF
NA	TRBJ2-5	TRBV15	NA	TGTGCCACCAGCAGAGATAAAGGAGAGACCCAGTACTTC	CATSRDKGETQYF
NA	TRBJ2-7	TRBV4-2	NA	TGTGCCAGCAGCCAAGGGGGCGGATCCTACGAGCAGTACTTC	CASSQGGGSYEQYF
NA	TRBJ1-1	TRBV27	NA	TGTTTCCACGGGACGGTGAACACTGAAGCTTTCTTT	CFHGTVNTEAFF
NA	TRBJ1-5	TRBV5-8	NA	TGTGCCAGCAGCTTGTTTGGGGGCAGCAATCAGCCCCAGCATTTT	CASSLFGGSNQPQHF
NA	TRBJ2-7	TRBV5-1	TRBD1	TGCGCCAGCAGCTTGGTGACAGGGGTTTTCGAGCAGTACTTC	CASSLVTGVFEQYF
NA	TRBJ2-2	TRBV7-9	TRBD2	TGTGCCAGCAGCTTGAGGTGGTCTAGCGGACAAACCGGGGAGCTGTTTTTT	CASSLRWSSGQTGELFF
NA	TRBJ2-7	TRBV6-5	TRBD1	TGTGCCAGCAGTTCCGGGACAGGGGGCGAAGAGCAGTACTTC	CASSSGTGGEEQYF
NA	TRBJ1-4	TRBV7-9	TRBD1	TGTGCCAGCAGCCGGGACAGGGAAGGGCAACTGTTTTTT	CASSRDREGQLFF
NA	TRBJ1-3	TRBV7-2	NA	TGTGCCAGCAGCTTAGGTTTGTTTTCCGGAAACACCATATATTTT	CASSLGLFSGNTIYF
NA	TRBJ2-7	TRBV3-1/TRBV3-2	TRBD2	TGTGCCAGCAGCCGAGGGACTAGCGGGAACCCGGGTAATTACGAGCAGTACTTC	CASSRGTSGNPGNYEQYF
NA	TRBJ1-5	TRBV7-9	NA	TGTGCCAGCAGCTTAGATGTGTCAGACAATCAGCCCCAGCATTTT	CASSLDVSDNQPQHF
NA	TRBJ1-2	TRBV3-1/TRBV3-2	TRBD1	TGTGCCAGCAGCCAGAAGATAGACAGGGGGCGCTATGGCTACACCTTC	CASSQKIDRGRYGYTF
NA	TRBJ1-3	TRBV9	NA	TGTGCCAGCAGCGTAGGGACCACAAACACCATATATTTT	CASSVGTTNTIYF
few	TRBJ1-6	TRBV19	TRBD1	TGTGCCAGTAGTCTCTCACAGACAGGGAGGAATTCACCCCTCCACTTT	CASSLSQTGRNSPLHF
NA	TRBJ2-1	TRBV9	TRBD2	TGTGCCAGCAGCGTAGTTAGCGGGAGGGCAAATGAGCAGTTCTTC	CASSVVSGRANEQFF
NA	TRBJ1-1	TRBV7-9	NA	TGTGCCAGCAGCTTGAGTCAGCTAAACACTGAAGCTTTCTTT	CASSLSQLNTEAFF
NA	TRBJ1-2	TRBV27	TRBD1	TGTGCCAGCAGTTTTAACAGGGGGATTGGGGGCTACACCTTC	CASSFNRGIGGYTF
NA	TRBJ1-5	TRBV15	TRBD1	TGTGCCACCAGCAGAGATGGACAGGGAGGTTGGGCCCAGCATTTT	CATSRDGQGGWAQHF
NA	TRBJ2-7	TRBV4-1	NA	TGCGCCAGCAGCCAAGATTTCCAGTCCTTCTCCTACGAGCAGTACTTC	CASSQDFQSFSYEQYF
NA	TRBJ1-1	TRBV4-1	NA	TGCGCCAGCAGTGGCAGGGGTTATAGGGGGAACACTGAAGCTTTCTTT	CASSGRGYRGNTEAFF
once	TRBJ2-1	TRBV27	TRBD1	TGTGCCAGCAGTTTATCGATGGGGCAGGGGGTCAATGAGCAGTTCTTC	CASSLSMGQGVNEQFF
NA	TRBJ1-3	TRBV3-1/TRBV3-2	TRBD1	TGTGCCAGCAGCGGTGCGGCAGGGGGCAATGGAAACACCATATATTTT	CASSGAAGGNGNTIYF
NA	TRBJ2-7	TRBV5-1	NA	TGCGCCAGCAGCTTGACGGTAGAATACGAGCAGTACTTC	CASSLTVEYEQYF